Each of the 29 T cell receptor beta chains below was sequenced from the same sample in a study of T cell clonality in common variable immunodeficiency. General study findings and limits: In common variable immunodeficiency, TCR beta chains reportedly carried fewer deletions and N-nucleotide insertions.

Clones were read by immunoSEQ multiplex PCR, and TCRdb kept only the in-frame ones, dropping some. The record shows fewer than 12,000 clones for this sample, with no singletons present. These receptors' targets are unknown. The specimen was peripheral blood mononuclear cells. Every receptor here comes from a human donor with common variable immunodeficiency.

A remark on this clone: Read sequence stops 3 residues before the CDR3 end, and the germline J gene provides the missing end. This chain joins TRBV19 and TRBJ2-3, with 8 nucleotides matching TRBD2. Germline V gives CDR1 LNHDA, CDR2 SQIVND (reference sequence). V gave up 7 bases and J gave up 4 bases; unmatched junction bases: 10. CDR3 length: 15 residues. The CDR3 DNA, read in part, is TGTGCCAGTAAATCGGGGGGGAGGGGCCCAGATACG. Its protein product is CASKSGGRGPDT. The complete CDR3 reads CASKSGGRGPDTQYF.

There are a few counts of this clone. Coverage ceases 3 residues before the CDR3 finishes, and the germline J gene fills in the end. The V gene is TRBV2, the J gene TRBJ2-7; possibly TRBD1 for D (7 bases). The germline gives CDR1 SNHLY, CDR2 FYNNEI. The CDR3 is 16 amino acids. Trimming shortened V by 5 bases and J by 3 bases, and 20 bases separated the two germline ends. Here the CDR3 reads CASSKSGGLIFYEQYF. The covered CDR3 bases are TGTGCCAGCAGTAAATCAGGGGGGCTAATATTCTACGAG.

This clone was detected only a few times. Sequencing ends 3 residues short of the CDR3 end; the germline J gene provides the rest. V is TRBV18 and J is TRBJ1-4; 11 bases agree with TRBD1. The germline CDR1 and CDR2 sequences are KGHSH and LQKENI. The V gene end was trimmed by 4 bases and the J gene end by 1 base; junction bases not matched to a gene: 2. The CDR3 is made up of 16 amino acids. Here the CDR3 reads CASSQGTGGTNEKLFF. The DNA read from the CDR3 is TGTGCCAGCTCACAGGGGACAGGGGGAACTAATGAAAAA.

Only a few counts were recorded for this clone. The DNA ends 3 residues before the CDR3 does, and the rest of the CDR3 is filled in from the germline J gene. The chain couples TRBV5-1 to TRBJ2-2; TRBD2 might be the D (6 bases). Germline lookup yields CDR1 SGHRS and CDR2 YFSETQ. The CDR3 has 14 residues. Deletions cut 5 bases from V and 0 bases from J, with 8 bases between. CDR3 sequence: CASRSGSNTGELFF. CDR3 DNA (partial): TGCGCCAGCAGGAGCGGGTCGAACACCGGGGAG. Full variable domain (outside the CDR3, taken from reference TRBV5-1 and TRBJ2-2): KAGVTQTPRYLIKTRGQQVTLSCSPISGHRSVSWYQQTPGQGLQFLFEYFSETQRNKGNFPGRFSGRQFSNSRSEMNVSTLELGDSALYLCASRSGSNTGELFFGEGSRLTVL.

On this clone itself: The observed sequence ends 3 residues before the CDR3 terminus, with the missing tail filled in from the germline J gene. This rearrangement joins TRBV7-3 to TRBJ2-2; 10 bases are a match to TRBD2. The CDR3 is made up of 17 amino acids. V lost 1 base to trimming and J lost 2 bases; unmatched junction nucleotides: 4. Germline CDR1 and CDR2: SGHTA and FQGTGA. The CDR3 is CASSLMASGRNTGELFF. CDR3 DNA, as far as it was read: TGTGCCAGCAGCTTAATGGCTAGCGGGAGAAACACCGGGGAG.

This clone was counted between two and nine times. With the read ending 3 residues before the CDR3 end, the germline J gene is used to fill in that end. V gene TRBV19 combines with J gene TRBJ2-5, with TRBD1 identical over 8 bases. The length of the CDR3 is 15 residues. Germline assignment: CDR1 LNHDA and CDR2 SQIVND (reference sequence). V shed 1 base and J 5 bases; nucleotides not matched to a gene: 6. Incomplete CDR3 DNA: TGTGCCAGTAGTATAGTTGAGACAGGGGAGGAGACC. This translates into CASSIVETGEET. The whole CDR3 is CASSIVETGEETQYF.

A note on this clone: Read sequence stops 3 residues before the CDR3 end, and the germline J gene provides the missing end. The chain is built from TRBV7-9 and TRBJ2-4; weak D call: TRBD2 (5 bases). Germline CDR1 and CDR2: SEHNR and FQNEAQ (reference sequence). This CDR3 comprises 15 residues. V shed 7 bases and J shed 0 bases, with 13 bases lying between them. CDR3 in amino acids: CASTASGIAKNIQYF. The sequenced part of the CDR3 DNA is TGTGCCAGCACGGCGAGCGGCATAGCCAAAAACATT.

This clone was observed a handful of times. The DNA read from the CDR3 is TGTGCCAGCTCACGCGGACAGGGGGGCAATCAGCCC. Translated: CASSRGQGGNQP. The entire CDR3 reads CASSRGQGGNQPQHF. The chain is built from TRBV18 and TRBJ1-5; 10 nucleotides agree with TRBD1. The CDR3 goes on 3 residues after the read ends, and that part is filled in from the germline J gene. CDR3 length: 15 amino acids. Looked up from germline, CDR1 is KGHSH and CDR2 is LQKENI. Trimming removed 4 bases from V and 2 bases from J; junction bases left unmatched: 2.

Regarding this clone: The DNA ends 3 residues before the CDR3 does, and the rest of the CDR3 is filled in from the germline J gene. The rearrangement links TRBV7-3 to TRBJ1-6; 7 positions agree with TRBD1. Trimming took 1 base from V and 8 from J; bases not matched to a gene: 8. CDR3 length: 16 amino acids. The germline V gene has CDR1 SGHTA and CDR2 FQGTGA. CDR3 region: CASSLKGTEGDSPLHF. The CDR3 bases that were read are TGTGCCAGCAGCTTAAAAGGGACAGAGGGCGATTCACCC. The full variable domain, with the rest looked up from reference TRBV7-3 and TRBJ1-6, is GAGVSQTPSNKVTEKGKYVELRCDPISGHTALYWYRQSLGQGPEFLIYFQGTGAADDSGLPNDRFFAVRPEGSVSTLKIQRTERGDSAVYLCASSLKGTEGDSPLHFGNGTRLTVT.

The CDR3 region is CASSFGRDTEAFF. CDR3 DNA (partial): TGTGCCAGCAGCTTCGGTAGGGACACTGAA. The chain is built from TRBV7-9 and TRBJ1-1; no clear D. The CDR3 end is not reached by the read, which stops 3 residues before it; the germline J gene fills it in. V gave up 3 bases and J gave up 3 bases, with 8 bases separating them. Germline CDR1 is SEHNR and CDR2 is FQNEAQ (reference sequence). The length of the CDR3 is 13 residues.

This clone occurred a few times. Coverage ceases 3 residues before the CDR3 finishes, and the germline J gene fills in the end. The chain joins TRBV18 to TRBJ2-1; 7 bases align to TRBD1. Looked up from germline, CDR1 is KGHSH and CDR2 is LQKENI. This CDR3 has 15 amino acids. V shed 2 bases and J 8 bases; nucleotides not matched to a gene: 9. The DNA read from the CDR3 is TGTGCCAGCTCACCAGACAGGGTCTCGACAGATGAG. Its translation: CASSPDRVSTDE. The CDR3 reads in full as CASSPDRVSTDEQFF.

This clone occurred a few times. The read comes to an end 3 residues before the CDR3 does, leaving the germline J gene to fill in the end. The J gene is TRBJ2-7, the V gene TRBV19; TRBD2 agrees at 10 bases. The CDR3 sequence is 15 residues long. J lost 3 bases, V lost 4 bases, and 6 bases had no gene match. The V gene's germline CDR1 is LNHDA and CDR2 SQIVND (reference sequence). The part of the CDR3 DNA that was read is TGTGCCAGTAGTAGGACTAGCGGTTTTCTCTACGAG. Translation gives CASSRTSGFLYE. The whole CDR3 region reads CASSRTSGFLYEQYF.

CDR3 residues: CASSQSVRASDAYEQYF. The part of the CDR3 DNA that was read is TGCGCCAGCAGTCAATCGGTCAGGGCTAGCGATGCCTACGAG. V is TRBV23-1 and J is TRBJ2-7; D perhaps matches TRBD2 (6 bases). With the read ending 3 residues before the CDR3 end, the germline J gene is used to fill in that end. TRBV23-1 is noted as an ORF with a role that remains uncertain. Trimming left V 0 bases short and J 2 bases short, with 17 bases between. The CDR3 length is 17 residues.

Regarding this clone: The CDR3 goes on 3 residues after the read ends, and that part is filled in from the germline J gene. The chain recombines TRBV20-1 with TRBJ1-4; TRBD1 matches 7 bases. Germline V gene lookup returns CDR1 DFQATT and CDR2 SNEGSKA (reference sequence). With V trimmed by 5 bases and J by 4 bases, 4 bases remained unmatched. CDR3 size: 13 residues. CDR3 DNA, as far as it was read: TGCAGTGCTCGACAGGGAGGTAATGAAAAA. Translating it yields CSARQGGNEK. The whole CDR3 protein is CSARQGGNEKLFF.

Of note for this clone: The read terminates 3 residues ahead of where the CDR3 ends, so the germline J gene completes it. The V and J genes are TRBV18 and TRBJ1-4; D unresolved. Germline V CDR1 and CDR2: KGHSH, LQKENI. With 2 bases removed from V and 3 bases from J, the gap between germline ends came to 4 bases. CDR3 length equals 13 residues. The CDR3 here is CASSPLANEKLFF. CDR3 bases read: TGTGCCAGCTCACCATTAGCTAATGAAAAA.

CDR3 bases read: TGTGCCAGCAGTGAGGGAGGGGGGGTACCCTACGAG. This codes for CASSEGGGVPYE. The entire CDR3 protein reads CASSEGGGVPYEQYF. This chain uses TRBV6-1 with TRBJ2-7, with a tentative D call TRBD2 (7 bases). The read falls 3 residues short of the CDR3 end, and the missing part is taken from the germline J gene. The CDR3 loop spans 15 amino acids. V was trimmed by 3 bases and J by 2 bases, leaving 14 bases between them. The germline V gene has CDR1 MNHNS and CDR2 SASEGT.

A remark on this clone: Read data end 3 residues before the CDR3 end; the end is taken from the germline J gene. The genes are TRBV11-2 and TRBJ2-7, with D possibly matching TRBD2 (6 bases). Germline V gives CDR1 SGHAT, CDR2 FQNNGV. Trimming left V 5 bases short and J 6 bases short, with 14 bases between. The CDR3 is 13 amino acids. The sequenced part of the CDR3 DNA is TGTGCCAGCAGCCTACGGAGGGGTAGCGAG. Its translation: CASSLRRGSE. The entire CDR3 is CASSLRRGSEQYF.

This clone was seen a handful of times. The read terminates 3 residues ahead of where the CDR3 ends, so the germline J gene completes it. The gene calls are TRBV18 and TRBJ2-3; 11 nucleotides match TRBD2. This CDR3 comprises 16 residues. Germline V lookup: CDR1 KGHSH, CDR2 LQKENI. V gave up 4 bases and J gave up 3 bases; unmatched junction bases: 6. Incomplete CDR3 DNA: TGTGCCAGCTCACTAAGACTAGCGGGATTAACAGATACG. Amino acids: CASSLRLAGLTDT. The whole CDR3 sequence reads CASSLRLAGLTDTQYF.

This clone has more than one count but fewer than ten. Read data end 3 residues before the CDR3 end; the end is taken from the germline J gene. The chain recombines TRBV7-9 with TRBJ2-7, with a possible D match to TRBD1 (6 bases). V lost 7 bases to trimming and J lost 6 bases, with 13 bases between them. Germline V gene sequence: CDR1 SEHNR, CDR2 FQNEAQ (reference sequence). This CDR3 is built from 12 residues. CDR3 DNA (partial): TGTGCCAGCAACCGACAGGATAGCGAG. Translating it yields CASNRQDSE. The full CDR3 protein reads CASNRQDSEQYF.

This clone was recorded a few times. With the read ending 3 residues before the CDR3 end, the germline J gene is used to fill in that end. The genes are TRBV7-9 and TRBJ2-7; 12 bases are a match to TRBD2. The CDR3 contains 14 residues. Germline V lookup: CDR1 SEHNR, CDR2 FQNEAQ (reference sequence). With V trimmed by 2 bases and J by 6 bases, 2 bases remained unmatched. Incomplete CDR3 DNA: TGTGCCAGCAGCTTACCGGGACTAGCGGGCGAG. Its protein is CASSLPGLAGE. The full CDR3 protein is CASSLPGLAGEQYF.

Of note for this clone: The read ends 3 residues shy of where the CDR3 ends; the end is completed using the germline J gene. The chain couples TRBV19 to TRBJ2-2; tentative D call: TRBD2 (6 bases). Germline V gene lookup returns CDR1 LNHDA and CDR2 SQIVND (reference sequence). CDR3 length equals 15 residues. V was pared by 3 bases and J by 0 bases, with 8 bases between. The part of the CDR3 DNA that was read is TGTGCCAGTAGTATGGGACTTCCGAACACCGGGGAG. It codes for CASSMGLPNTGE. The entire CDR3 is CASSMGLPNTGELFF.

The CDR3 DNA, read in part, is TGTGCCAGCAGCGCGCCGGGACTCTCCCAAGAGACC. The encoded protein is CASSAPGLSQET. The CDR3, in full, reads CASSAPGLSQETQYF. The chain recombines TRBV7-9 with TRBJ2-5, with TRBD2 as a possible D gene (6 bases). The read stops 3 residues short of the end of the CDR3; the missing end is completed from the germline J gene. V was cut by 5 bases and J by 1 base, with 14 bases left in between. The length of the CDR3 is 15 residues. The V gene's germline CDR1 is SEHNR and CDR2 FQNEAQ (reference sequence).

By proportion, this clone is medium-sized. The sequence runs out 3 residues before the end of the CDR3; the remainder is reconstructed from the germline J gene. This chain connects TRBV20-1 to TRBJ2-7; D possibly corresponds to TRBD1 (5 bases). V dropped 6 bases and J dropped 3 bases, with 12 bases sitting between them. This CDR3 region has 12 residues. CDR1 DFQATT and CDR2 SNEGSKA come from the germline V gene (reference sequence). CDR3 bases read: TGCAGTGCGACTGACGACAGCTACGAG. Protein sequence: CSATDDSYE. The entire CDR3 is CSATDDSYEQYF.

Turning to this clone: The read is 3 residues too short to cover the CDR3 end, so that end is filled in from the germline J gene. This rearrangement joins TRBV19 to TRBJ2-1; a weak D match, TRBD1 (6 bases). V shed 6 bases and J shed 8 bases, with 17 bases lying between them. The CDR3 consists of 14 residues. Germline assignment: CDR1 LNHDA and CDR2 SQIVND (reference sequence). The sequenced CDR3 bases are TGTGCCAGTAGCAACCGGGACAAAGGCCATGAG. Translation gives CASSNRDKGHE. The full CDR3 protein is CASSNRDKGHEQFF. The full variable domain, its missing parts supplied by reference TRBV19 and TRBJ2-1, is DGGITQSPKYLFRKEGQNVTLSCEQNLNHDAMYWYRQDPGQGLRLIYYSQIVNDFQKGDIAEGYSVSREKKESFPLTVTSAQKNPTAFYLCASSNRDKGHEQFFGPGTRLTVL.

Comment on this clone: The read stops 3 residues short of the end of the CDR3; the missing end is completed from the germline J gene. The chain joins TRBV5-1 to TRBJ1-2, with D possibly TRBD1 on 6 matching bases. Germline V CDR1 and CDR2: SGHRS, YFSETQ. The CDR3 totals 14 residues. The CDR3: CASSLASGVDGYTF. The sequenced CDR3 bases are TGCGCCAGCAGCTTGGCCTCAGGGGTGGACGGC.

This clone is medium-sized within its sample. The read comes to an end 3 residues before the CDR3 does, leaving the germline J gene to fill in the end. The chain is built from TRBV20-1 and TRBJ2-2; 8 nucleotides match TRBD2. V lost 6 bases, J lost 3 bases, and 6 bases stayed unmatched. The CDR3 extends over 14 amino acids. CDR1 is DFQATT and CDR2 is SNEGSKA in the germline V gene (reference sequence). The CDR3 is CSAKTSAYTGELFF. The CDR3 DNA, read in part, is TGCAGTGCCAAGACTAGCGCCTACACCGGGGAG.

This clone was detected only a few times. The read halts 3 residues ahead of the CDR3 end, with the missing end drawn from the germline J gene. The chain employs TRBV19 and TRBJ2-7, with 9 bases matching TRBD2. The V gene's germline CDR1 is LNHDA and CDR2 SQIVND (reference sequence). Losses at the gene ends were 3 bases for V and 2 bases for J; bases not matched to a gene: 8. The CDR3 sequence is 16 residues long. The part of the CDR3 DNA that was read is TGTGCCAGTAGTATCAGGCTAGCGGGAAGAACCTACGAG. Translating gives CASSIRLAGRTYE. The complete CDR3 protein is CASSIRLAGRTYEQYF.

This clone was recorded a few times. CDR3 sequence: CASSPPGDRGRNTEAFF. The CDR3 bases that were read are TGCGCCAGCAGTCCCCCTGGGGACAGGGGGCGAAACACTGAA. V usage is TRBV23-1 and J usage is TRBJ1-1; TRBD1 matches 12 bases. The sequence runs out 3 residues before the end of the CDR3; the remainder is reconstructed from the germline J gene. TRBV23-1 carries the ORF label, with uncertain function. There are 17 residues in the CDR3. Trimming cost V 4 bases and J 2 bases; bases outside gene matches: 8.

Only a few counts were recorded for this clone. The read ends 3 residues before the CDR3 terminus; that terminus is restored from the germline J gene. The chain joins TRBV7-9 to TRBJ1-2; 9 nucleotides align to TRBD1. With V trimmed by 3 bases and J by 2 bases, 4 bases remained unmatched. Germline values: CDR1 SEHNR, CDR2 FQNEAQ (reference sequence). CDR3 length: 15 residues. The CDR3 here is CASSFGQGQNYGYTF. The DNA read from the CDR3 is TGTGCCAGCAGCTTTGGACAGGGGCAAAACTATGGC.